The 17 T cell receptor beta chains given below trace back to one sample, sequenced in a study of T cell changes during pregnancy in multiple sclerosis. Profiled with immunoSEQ multiplex PCR; TCRdb holds only in-frame clones, not every one. The table includes some 64,000 clones, roughly nine tenths detected once. This material consisted of peripheral blood, taken after pregnancy. The receptors were gathered from a female donor with multiple sclerosis, enrolled in a pregnancy study.

About this clone itself: Other DNA sequences within the sample encode an identical CDR3. The CDR3 DNA is TGCGCCAGCAGCCAAACTCGACAGGGCGGTCAGCCCCAGCATTTT. It codes for CASSQTRQGGQPQHF. This chain joins TRBV4-1 and TRBJ1-5, with 7 bases that match TRBD1. Germline lookup yields CDR1 MGHRA and CDR2 YSYEKL. This CDR3 region has 15 residues. Trimming removed 2 bases from V and 6 bases from J; junction bases left unmatched: 7.

The chain couples TRBV5-1 to TRBJ2-1; D is uncertain. This CDR3 has 16 amino acids. Germline CDR1 is SGHRS and CDR2 is YFSETQ. V gave up 0 bases and J gave up 2 bases, with 12 bases separating them. The CDR3 DNA sequence: TGCGCCAGCAGCTTGGAGGCGGCCTCAACCTACAATGAGCAGTTCTTC. Protein product: CASSLEAASTYNEQFF.

The chain recombines TRBV4-1 with TRBJ2-3; 11 bases match TRBD2. The CDR3 contains 16 residues. The V gene's germline CDR1 is MGHRA and CDR2 YSYEKL. The V segment lost 7 bases and the J segment 3 bases; nucleotides outside the gene matches: 9. The CDR3 region is CASTDFSGRGTDTQYF. CDR3 DNA: TGCGCCAGCACCGATTTTAGCGGGAGGGGTACAGATACGCAGTATTTT.

The rearrangement links TRBV6-5 to TRBJ2-7, with a weak D call TRBD2 (5 bases). CDR1 and CDR2 from the germline V gene are MNHEY and SVGAGI. The CDR3 totals 11 residues. V was trimmed by 2 bases and J by 6 bases, leaving 5 bases between them. The CDR3 sequence: CASSYRGEQYF. The CDR3, as DNA: TGTGCCAGCAGTTACCGGGGCGAGCAGTACTTC.

The chain recombines TRBV27 with TRBJ2-3; 16 nucleotides match TRBD2. The V and J ends lost 0 bases and 4 bases, in that order; junction bases with no gene match: 4. The CDR3 is 18 residues long. CDR1 is MNHEY and CDR2 is SMNVEV in the germline V gene (reference sequence). CDR3 region: CASSLSGTSGRAPDTQYF. The CDR3 DNA follows: TGTGCCAGCAGTTTATCCGGGACTAGCGGGAGGGCCCCAGATACGCAGTATTTT.

The gene calls are TRBV18 and TRBJ1-2; 7 nucleotides agree with TRBD1. The germline gives CDR1 KGHSH, CDR2 LQKENI. The CDR3 runs 14 residues. The junction had 3 bases not matched to a gene; V was cut back by 3 bases and J by 2 bases. CDR3 loop: CASSPRGDNYGYTF. In DNA, the CDR3 is TGTGCCAGCTCACCCAGGGGGGACAACTATGGCTACACCTTC.

This chain uses TRBV5-6 with TRBJ2-7; 7 bases map to TRBD1. The ends lost 3 bases at V and 2 bases at J; junction bases unmatched: 5. There are 14 residues in the CDR3. From germline, CDR1 is SGHDT and CDR2 YYEEEE. CDR3 in DNA: TGTGCCAGCAGCTACCGGGACAGCGCCTACGAGCAGTACTTC. Its protein product is CASSYRDSAYEQYF.

V usage is TRBV27 and J usage is TRBJ2-7; the match to TRBD2 covers 7 bases. The CDR3 spans 14 residues. Per germline, CDR1 MNHEY and CDR2 SMNVEV (reference sequence). V trimming: 4 bases; J trimming: 3 bases; junction bases outside the gene matches: 6. CDR3 loop: CASSCGGTCYEQYF. CDR3 nucleotides: TGTGCCAGCAGTTGCGGGGGTACCTGCTACGAGCAGTACTTC.

This clone was found once. The CDR3 is CASSPKGQGDTEAFF. The CDR3 coding sequence is TGTGCCAGCTCACCAAAGGGACAGGGGGACACTGAAGCTTTCTTT. The V and J genes are TRBV18 and TRBJ1-1; 11 positions agree with TRBD1. From germline, CDR1 is KGHSH and CDR2 LQKENI. The length of the CDR3 is 15 residues. The junction had 2 bases not matched to a gene; V was cut back by 2 bases and J by 3 bases.

J is TRBJ1-5 and V is TRBV6-1; no clear D. Between the trimmed V and J ends, which lost 4 bases and 0 bases, there was a span of 7 bases. Per germline, CDR1 MNHNS and CDR2 SASEGT. CDR3 size: 14 residues. The chain's CDR3 is CASSAYNSNQPQHF. CDR3 sequence (DNA): TGTGCCAGCAGTGCATACAATAGCAATCAGCCCCAGCATTTT.

CDR3 DNA: TGCAGTGCTTCGGGCTCCTACGAGCAGTACTTC. Protein: CSASGSYEQYF. The rearrangement joins TRBV20-1 to TRBJ2-7; no reliable D call. The CDR3 is 11 residues long. The germline V gene has CDR1 DFQATT and CDR2 SNEGSKA (reference sequence). V was clipped by 5 bases and J by 0 bases, with 5 bases between them.

As to this clone: This CDR3 is also generated by other DNA sequences in the sample. CDR3 bases: TGCGCCAGCAGCTTGGAGGGGGTTTATGGCTACACCTTC. This encodes CASSLEGVYGYTF. V is TRBV5-1 and J is TRBJ1-2; TRBD1 might be the D (6 bases). Trimming shortened V by 0 bases and J by 5 bases, and 8 bases separated the two germline ends. CDR1 is SGHRS, CDR2 YFSETQ, per germline. This CDR3 is 13 amino acids long. Based on the CDR3 plus reference TRBV5-1 and TRBJ1-2, the full variable domain is KAGVTQTPRYLIKTRGQQVTLSCSPISGHRSVSWYQQTPGQGLQFLFEYFSETQRNKGNFPGRFSGRQFSNSRSEMNVSTLELGDSALYLCASSLEGVYGYTFGSGTRLTVV.

V is TRBV9 and J is TRBJ2-7, with TRBD2 matching 14 bases. The ends lost 0 bases at V and 8 bases at J; junction bases unmatched: 4. CDR1 and CDR2 from the germline V gene are SGDLS and YYNGEE. This CDR3 comprises 15 residues. DNA for the CDR3: TGTGCCAGCAGCGTAGATGGGACTAGCGGGAGTAAGCAGTACTTC. Translation: CASSVDGTSGSKQYF.

The rearrangement links TRBV5-1 to TRBJ2-2; D call uncertain. The CDR3 loop spans 14 amino acids. V was clipped by 1 base and J by 10 bases, with 14 bases between them. Germline-derived CDR1 and CDR2 are SGHRS and YFSETQ. The CDR3 is CASSLYSGSTELFF. CDR3 DNA sequence: TGCGCCAGCAGCTTGTATTCAGGCAGCACGGAGCTGTTTTTT.

This chain connects TRBV7-6 to TRBJ2-7; TRBD2 matches 7 bases. The CDR3 is 14 residues long. V trimming: 8 bases; J trimming: 1 base; junction bases outside the gene matches: 8. CDR1 is SGHVS and CDR2 is FNYEAQ in the germline V gene. CDR3: CASAGGRESYEQYF. The CDR3 nucleotides read TGTGCCAGCGCCGGCGGGAGAGAATCCTACGAGCAGTACTTC.

This chain joins TRBV2 and TRBJ2-1; 9 bases line up with TRBD2. V dropped 6 bases and J dropped 6; count of bases not matched to a gene: 6. CDR1 is SNHLY, CDR2 FYNNEI, per germline. CDR3 length: 14 amino acids. The CDR3 nucleotides are TGTGCCAGCAGGATAGCGGGAGCGGGCAATGAGCAGTTCTTC. It is translated as CASRIAGAGNEQFF.

The chain joins TRBV28 to TRBJ1-2; possible D gene TRBD1, 6 bases. This CDR3 is 14 amino acids long. Germline CDR1 is MDHEN and CDR2 is SYDVKM. V was shortened by 7 bases and J by 0 bases, with 12 bases between the two germline ends. CDR3 DNA: TGTGCCAGCACCTTGGACAGTCCTAACTATGGCTACACCTTC. Protein sequence: CASTLDSPNYGYTF.